The clone carrying this TCR beta chain was seen a handful of times. Its antigen remains unidentified. This sample was taken from a study of liver allograft versus peripheral blood T cells. Study summary: What was compared were the T cell receptor repertoires in transplanted livers and those in the peripheral blood of recipients. Whole-study findings and limits: There were reportedly differences between T cell receptor repertoires inside liver allografts and those in peripheral blood.

TCRdb reprocessed the reads via MiXCR and lists one record per CDR3 protein. The profile shows 7,000 to 9,500 distinct CDR3 sequences, under 20% of them singletons. With 2 bases clipped from V and 7 bases from J, the junction kept 0 bases outside the gene matches. Germline CDR1 is MNHEY and CDR2 is SMNVEV (reference sequence). The CDR3 spans 13 residues. The chain employs TRBV27 and TRBJ2-7; TRBD2 agrees at 12 bases. The receptor's source is a human patient who had a liver transplant. Some T cells may have originated in the graft donor. The chain's CDR3 is CASSLGLAGEQYF. The CDR3 DNA reads as TGTGCCAGCAGTTTAGGACTAGCGGGAGAGCAGTACTTC.